These T cell receptor beta chains were read from a single sample in a study of CD4+ T cells in melanoma. Sequencing was performed with immunoSEQ multiplex PCR; in TCRdb, only in-frame clones are kept and a portion is missing. This sample has some 10,000 clones, with about 63% found just once. Sequenced input: cells from a culture (not recorded whether cultured in vitro). These receptors all stem from a human donor with melanoma. Each CDR3 is given with its conserved first and last residue.

V gene	J gene	CDR3 protein
TRBV5-1	TRBJ2-1	CASSLLAGSYNEQFF
TRBV6-5	TRBJ1-1	CASSYRGQGMNTEAFF
TRBV7-3	TRBJ2-6	CASTLGTSGANVLTF
TRBV9	TRBJ1-2	CASSVATGIGAPATFNYGYTF
TRBV7-8	TRBJ2-4	CASSFGGGKNIQYF
TRBV14	TRBJ1-6	CASSQAAGGFFSPLHF
TRBV6-4	TRBJ2-1	CASSVKGGDNEQFF
TRBV9	TRBJ1-2	CASSVEFRNNYGYTF
TRBV15	TRBJ2-1	CATSRGRGGRYNEQFF
TRBV21-1	TRBJ2-7	CASSRAREGHEQYF